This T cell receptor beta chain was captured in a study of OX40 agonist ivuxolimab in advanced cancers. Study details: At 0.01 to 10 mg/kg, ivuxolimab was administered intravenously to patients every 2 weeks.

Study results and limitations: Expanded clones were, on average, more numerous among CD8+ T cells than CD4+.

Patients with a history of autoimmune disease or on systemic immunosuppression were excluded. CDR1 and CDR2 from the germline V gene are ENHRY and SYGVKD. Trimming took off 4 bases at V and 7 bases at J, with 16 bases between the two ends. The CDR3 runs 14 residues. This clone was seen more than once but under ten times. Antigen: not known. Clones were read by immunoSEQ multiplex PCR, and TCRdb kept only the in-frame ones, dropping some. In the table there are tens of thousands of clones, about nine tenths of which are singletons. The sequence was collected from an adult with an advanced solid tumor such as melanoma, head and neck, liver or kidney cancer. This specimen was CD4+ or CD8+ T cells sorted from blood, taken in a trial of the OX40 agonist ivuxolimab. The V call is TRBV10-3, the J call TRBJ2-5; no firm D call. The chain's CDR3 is CAISGDQDRVTQYF. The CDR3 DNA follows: TGTGCCATCAGTGGGGATCAGGATAGGGTGACCCAGTACTTC.